This TCR beta chain derives from a study of blood T cell repertoires in COVID-19 (dated by TCRdb to 2020 to 2021). Regarding the study in general: Samples from collaborators originated in the United States, Italy and Spain and spanned both the acute and convalescent phases of COVID-19. The material from the prospective study consisted of cDNA or gDNA derived from T cells, B-cell-depleted T cells, or PBMCs. The dataset comprised deeply sampled blood TCRbeta repertoires from subjects exposed to, actively infected with, or recovered from COVID-19. The repertoires were released in a freely available public database meant as a resource for research on the immune response to SARS-CoV-2. The samples were drawn from two sources: the first 160 participants of the ongoing ImmuneRACE study, and fewer than 1,500 subjects contributed by 6 global collaborators. Nearly every sample came with metadata listing a de-identified subject ID, COVID-19 status, age in years and sex. Where available, HLA class I and class II types were obtained from metadata supplied by the sample provider rather than from assay-based typing.

Comments on this clone: This clone's antigen is unknown. No base-level quality is on record; no much larger clone is a single base apart.

V and J are truncated by 2 bases and 14 bases respectively, leaving an intervening sequence of 7 bases. From its cysteine to its phenylalanine, the CDR3 spans 11 amino acids. The DNA shown is the 33-base CDR3, in frame from base 1. According to the germline V gene, CDR1 reads MDHEN and CDR2 reads SYDVKM. The immunoSEQ Assay, a bias-controlled multiplex PCR, was used to amplify TCRbeta CDR3 regions from genomic DNA. As for the original processing: Within the assay, amplification of reference gene primers was used to estimate how many nucleated cells each sample contained. To quantify the absolute abundance of each unique TCRbeta CDR3 rearrangement, sequence reads were collapsed and filtered. For each sample, productive Simpson clonality was calculated by taking the square root of Simpson's diversity index across productive rearrangements. TCRdb re-hosts the immuneACCESS table, in-frame sequences only. Its copies lack some clones; in the studies checked, an unresolved V gene accounts for under half of them, and the cause for the rest is not known. That table gives V, J and clone size, and the DNA gave D and trimming. The sample records around 300,000 clones, approximately 86% of which are singletons. Around 4.2% of the sample lies in the top ten.

What the authors observed across the whole study: The amount of clinical and demographic metadata varied by source and participant and was provided uncurated.

Collaborating institutions collected whole blood in K2EDTA tubes following their own protocols. For TCRbeta analysis, collaborators shipped samples in one of three forms: frozen whole blood, isolated PBMCs, or DNA extracted from either of those sample types. The chain links TRBV28 with TRBJ1-6; the D region possibly corresponds to TRBD1 (6 bases align). The sequencing input was peripheral blood. The source is a woman aged 45-65 years with active or convalescent COVID-19. The encoded CDR3 is CASSLGQSLHF. The DNA sequence is TGTGCCAGCAGTTTAGGACAGTCCCTCCACTTT.